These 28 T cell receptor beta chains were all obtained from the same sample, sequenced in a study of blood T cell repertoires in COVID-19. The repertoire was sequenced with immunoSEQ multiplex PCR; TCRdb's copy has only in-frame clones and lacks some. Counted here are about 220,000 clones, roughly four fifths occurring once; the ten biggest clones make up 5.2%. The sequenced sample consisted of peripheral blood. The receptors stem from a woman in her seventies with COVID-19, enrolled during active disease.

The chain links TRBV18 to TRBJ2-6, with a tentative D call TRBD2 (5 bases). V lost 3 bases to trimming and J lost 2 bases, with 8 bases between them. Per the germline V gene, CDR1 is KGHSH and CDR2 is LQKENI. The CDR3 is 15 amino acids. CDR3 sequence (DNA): TGTGCCAGCTCACCCCCGGGGACTGGGGCCAACGTCCTGACTTTC. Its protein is CASSPPGTGANVLTF.

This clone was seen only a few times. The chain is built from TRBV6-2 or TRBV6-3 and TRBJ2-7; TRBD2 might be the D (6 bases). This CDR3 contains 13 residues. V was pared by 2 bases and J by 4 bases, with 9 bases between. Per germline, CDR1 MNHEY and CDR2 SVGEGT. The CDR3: CASSYGGTYEQYF. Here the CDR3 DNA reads TGTGCCAGCAGTTACGGCGGGACTTACGAGCAGTACTTC.

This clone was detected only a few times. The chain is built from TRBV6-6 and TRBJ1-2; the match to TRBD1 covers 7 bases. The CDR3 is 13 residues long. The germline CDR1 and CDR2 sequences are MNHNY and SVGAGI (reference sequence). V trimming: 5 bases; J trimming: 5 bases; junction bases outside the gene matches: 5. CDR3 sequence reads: CASSGGQVYGYTF. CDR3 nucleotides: TGTGCCAGCAGTGGCGGACAGGTATATGGCTACACCTTC.

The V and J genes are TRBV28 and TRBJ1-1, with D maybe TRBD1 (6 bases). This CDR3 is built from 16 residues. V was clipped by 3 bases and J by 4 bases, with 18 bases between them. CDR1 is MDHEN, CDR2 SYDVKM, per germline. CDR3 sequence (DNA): TGTGCCAGCAGTTTTTCCGGCAGGGGCGGAGGCACTGAAGCTTTCTTT. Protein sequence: CASSFSGRGGGTEAFF.

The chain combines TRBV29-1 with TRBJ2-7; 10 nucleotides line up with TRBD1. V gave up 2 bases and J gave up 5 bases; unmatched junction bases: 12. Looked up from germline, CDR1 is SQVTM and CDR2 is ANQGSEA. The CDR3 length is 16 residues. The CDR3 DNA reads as TGCAGCGTTGAAAATGCCGGACAGGGGGTATCAAACGAGCAGTACTTC. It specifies CSVENAGQGVSNEQYF.

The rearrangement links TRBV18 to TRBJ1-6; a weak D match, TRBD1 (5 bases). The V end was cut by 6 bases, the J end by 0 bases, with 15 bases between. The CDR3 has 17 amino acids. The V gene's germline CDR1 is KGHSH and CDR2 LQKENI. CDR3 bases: TGTGCCAGCTCGCCGATAGGGGTGAGCTCCTATAATTCACCCCTCCACTTT. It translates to CASSPIGVSSYNSPLHF.

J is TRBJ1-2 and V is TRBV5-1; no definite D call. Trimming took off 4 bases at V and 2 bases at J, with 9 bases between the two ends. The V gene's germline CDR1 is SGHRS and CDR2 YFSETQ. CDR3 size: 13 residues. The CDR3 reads CASSPPGNYGYTF. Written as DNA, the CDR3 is TGCGCCAGCAGCCCCCCGGGAAACTATGGCTACACCTTC.

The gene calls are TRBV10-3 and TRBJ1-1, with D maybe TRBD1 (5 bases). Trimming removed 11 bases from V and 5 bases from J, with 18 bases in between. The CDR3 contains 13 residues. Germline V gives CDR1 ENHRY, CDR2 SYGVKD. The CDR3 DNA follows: TGTGCCGTAATGGGGGAGGCCCCTACTGAAGCTTTCTTT. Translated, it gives CAVMGEAPTEAFF.

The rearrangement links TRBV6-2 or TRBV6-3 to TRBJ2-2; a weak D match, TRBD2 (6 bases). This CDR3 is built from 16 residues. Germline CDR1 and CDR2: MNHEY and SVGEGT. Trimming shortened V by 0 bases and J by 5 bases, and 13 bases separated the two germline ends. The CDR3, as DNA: TGTGCCAGCAGTTACTCATCTAGCGAGACTACCGGGGAGCTGTTTTTT. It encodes CASSYSSSETTGELFF.

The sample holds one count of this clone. CDR3 sequence: CASSPGGQSPLHF. The CDR3, as DNA: TGTGCCAGCAGCCCCGGAGGGCAGTCACCCCTCCACTTT. The rearrangement joins TRBV6-1 to TRBJ1-6; no clear D. CDR3 size: 13 residues. Trimming pared 6 bases from V and 10 bases from J, leaving 13 bases between. Germline lookup yields CDR1 MNHNS and CDR2 SASEGT.

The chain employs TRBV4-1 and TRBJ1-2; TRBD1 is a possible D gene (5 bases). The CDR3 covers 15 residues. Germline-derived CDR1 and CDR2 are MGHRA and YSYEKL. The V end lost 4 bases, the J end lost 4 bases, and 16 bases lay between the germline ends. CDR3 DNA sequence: TGCGCCAGCAGCCCGAGGGAGGGGATAGGCTATGGCTACACCTTC. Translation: CASSPREGIGYGYTF.

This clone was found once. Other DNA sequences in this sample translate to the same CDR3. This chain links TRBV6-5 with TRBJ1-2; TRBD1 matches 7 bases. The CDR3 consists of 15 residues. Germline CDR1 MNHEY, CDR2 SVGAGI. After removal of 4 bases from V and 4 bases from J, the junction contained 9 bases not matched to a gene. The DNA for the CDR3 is TGTGCCAGCAGTTTCACAGGGGTCGATGGCTATGGCTACACCTTC. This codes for CASSFTGVDGYGYTF.

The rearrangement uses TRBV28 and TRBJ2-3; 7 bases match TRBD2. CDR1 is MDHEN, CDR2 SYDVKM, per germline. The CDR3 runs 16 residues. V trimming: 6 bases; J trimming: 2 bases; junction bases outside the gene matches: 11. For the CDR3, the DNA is TGTGCCAGCAGCTCGGGACTACCAAGTCTCACAGATACGCAGTATTTT. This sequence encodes CASSSGLPSLTDTQYF.

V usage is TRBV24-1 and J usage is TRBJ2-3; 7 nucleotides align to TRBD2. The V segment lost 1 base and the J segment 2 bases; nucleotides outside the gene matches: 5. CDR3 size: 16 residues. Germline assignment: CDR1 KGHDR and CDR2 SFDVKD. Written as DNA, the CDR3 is TGTGCCACCAGTGATTTTCGGCGGGAGTACACAGATACGCAGTATTTT. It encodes CATSDFRREYTDTQYF.

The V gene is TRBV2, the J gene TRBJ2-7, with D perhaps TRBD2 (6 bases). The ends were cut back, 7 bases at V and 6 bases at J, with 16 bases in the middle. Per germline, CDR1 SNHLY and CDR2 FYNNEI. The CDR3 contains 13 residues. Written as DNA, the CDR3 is TGTGCCAGCAACTCGGGAGTCGGGGGCGAGCAGTACTTC. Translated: CASNSGVGGEQYF. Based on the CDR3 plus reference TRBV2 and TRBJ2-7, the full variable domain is EPEVTQTPSHQVTQMGQEVILRCVPISNHLYFYWYRQILGQKVEFLVSFYNNEISEKSEIFDDQFSVERPDGSNFTLKIRSTKLEDSAMYFCASNSGVGGEQYFGPGTRLTVT.

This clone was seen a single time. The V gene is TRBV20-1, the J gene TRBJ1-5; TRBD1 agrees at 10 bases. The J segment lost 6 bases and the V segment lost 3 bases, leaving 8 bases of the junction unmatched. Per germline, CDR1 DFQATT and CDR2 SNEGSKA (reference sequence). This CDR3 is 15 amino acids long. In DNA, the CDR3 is TGCAGTGCTAGTAGGGGGACAGGGGATAGTCAGCCCCAGCATTTT. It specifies CSASRGTGDSQPQHF.

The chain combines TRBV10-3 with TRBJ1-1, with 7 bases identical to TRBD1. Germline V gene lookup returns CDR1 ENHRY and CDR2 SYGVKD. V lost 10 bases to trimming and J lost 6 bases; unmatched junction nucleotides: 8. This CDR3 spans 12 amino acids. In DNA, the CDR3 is TGTGCCACGACAGGGAGCGGGTCTGAAGCTTTCTTT. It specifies CATTGSGSEAFF.

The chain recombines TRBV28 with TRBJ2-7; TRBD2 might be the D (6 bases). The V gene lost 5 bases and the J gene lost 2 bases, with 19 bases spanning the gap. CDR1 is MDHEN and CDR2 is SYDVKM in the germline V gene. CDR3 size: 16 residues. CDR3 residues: CASSAAGTGQTYEQYF. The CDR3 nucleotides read TGTGCCAGCAGTGCTGCCGGGACTGGACAAACCTACGAGCAGTACTTC.

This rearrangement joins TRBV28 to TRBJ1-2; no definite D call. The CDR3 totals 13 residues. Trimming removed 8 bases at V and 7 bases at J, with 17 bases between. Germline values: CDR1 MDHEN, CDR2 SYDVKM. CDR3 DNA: TGTGCCAGCGGGAGGACTTTCAGTGGTGGCTACACCTTC. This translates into CASGRTFSGGYTF.

The CDR3 sequence: CASSVYGSGNTIYF. The CDR3 DNA is TGTGCCAGCAGCGTCTACGGGTCTGGAAACACCATATATTTT. The rearrangement links TRBV7-2 to TRBJ1-3; the D is unclear. V lost 5 bases and J lost 1, with 9 bases in between. Germline CDR1 is SGHTA and CDR2 is FQGNSA. This CDR3 is built from 14 residues.

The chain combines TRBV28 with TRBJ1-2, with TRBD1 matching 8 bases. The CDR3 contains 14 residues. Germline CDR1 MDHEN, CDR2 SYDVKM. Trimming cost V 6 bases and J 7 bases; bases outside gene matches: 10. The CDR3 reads CASSFATGVFGYTF. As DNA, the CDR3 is TGTGCCAGCAGCTTCGCGACAGGGGTTTTTGGCTACACCTTC.

The CDR3 DNA sequence: TGTGCCAGCAGTATAGTTCAGGGTCAGCCCCAGCATTTT. This translates into CASSIVQGQPQHF. V gene TRBV27 combines with J gene TRBJ1-5; D is possibly TRBD1 (5 bases). Trimming removed 5 bases from V and 6 bases from J, with 11 bases in between. This CDR3 contains 13 residues. Germline V gene sequence: CDR1 MNHEY, CDR2 SMNVEV (reference sequence).

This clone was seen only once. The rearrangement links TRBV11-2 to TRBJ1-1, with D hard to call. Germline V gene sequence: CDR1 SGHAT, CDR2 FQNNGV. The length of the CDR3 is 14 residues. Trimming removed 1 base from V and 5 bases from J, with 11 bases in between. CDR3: CASSLARGGTEAFF. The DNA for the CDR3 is TGTGCCAGCAGCTTAGCTCGGGGTGGGACTGAAGCTTTCTTT.

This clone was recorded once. Written as DNA, the CDR3 is TGCGCCAGCAGCTTCACAGTCCCCTACGAGCAGTACTTC. Its translation: CASSFTVPYEQYF. The chain recombines TRBV5-1 with TRBJ2-7; D not resolved. V lost 2 bases and J 2 bases, leaving 8 bases between the germline ends. The CDR3 extends over 13 amino acids. Germline lookup yields CDR1 SGHRS and CDR2 YFSETQ. Full variable domain (outside the CDR3, taken from reference TRBV5-1 and TRBJ2-7): KAGVTQTPRYLIKTRGQQVTLSCSPISGHRSVSWYQQTPGQGLQFLFEYFSETQRNKGNFPGRFSGRQFSNSRSEMNVSTLELGDSALYLCASSFTVPYEQYFGPGTRLTVT.

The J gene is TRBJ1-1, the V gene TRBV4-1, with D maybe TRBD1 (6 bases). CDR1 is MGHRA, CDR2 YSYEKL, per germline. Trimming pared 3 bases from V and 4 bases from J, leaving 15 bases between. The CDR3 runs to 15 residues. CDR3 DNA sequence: TGCGCCAGCAGCCATTCCAGGGGTCGAAGCACTGAAGCTTTCTTT. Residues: CASSHSRGRSTEAFF.

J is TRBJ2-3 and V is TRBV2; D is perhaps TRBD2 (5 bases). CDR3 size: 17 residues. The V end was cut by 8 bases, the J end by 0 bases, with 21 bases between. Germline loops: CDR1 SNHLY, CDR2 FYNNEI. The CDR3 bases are TGTGCCAGCTCTCCTCGGGCGCTAGCTTCTAGCACAGATACGCAGTATTTT. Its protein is CASSPRALASSTDTQYF. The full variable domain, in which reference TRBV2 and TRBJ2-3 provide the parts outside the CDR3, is EPEVTQTPSHQVTQMGQEVILRCVPISNHLYFYWYRQILGQKVEFLVSFYNNEISEKSEIFDDQFSVERPDGSNFTLKIRSTKLEDSAMYFCASSPRALASSTDTQYFGPGTRLTVL.

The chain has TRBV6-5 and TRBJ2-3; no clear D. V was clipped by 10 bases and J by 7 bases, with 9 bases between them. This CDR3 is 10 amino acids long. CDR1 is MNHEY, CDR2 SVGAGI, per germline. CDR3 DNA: TGTGCCACCTGGCTGTATACGCAGTATTTT. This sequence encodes CATWLYTQYF.

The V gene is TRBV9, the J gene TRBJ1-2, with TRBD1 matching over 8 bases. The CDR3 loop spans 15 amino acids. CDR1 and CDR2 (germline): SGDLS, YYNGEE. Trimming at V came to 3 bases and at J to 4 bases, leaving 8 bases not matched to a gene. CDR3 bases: TGTGCCAGCAGCGGGGGGGACAGGCGATTCTATGGCTACACCTTC. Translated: CASSGGDRRFYGYTF.